Listed below are T cell receptor beta chains from one sample, sequenced in a study of naive and memory T cell subsets. TCRdb independently ran MiXCR on the UMI-ligation and nested PCR reads; one entry per CDR3 protein. The data show 35,000 to 40,000 distinct CDR3 sequences, 9.5% to 12% seen once. This specimen was skin, taken from a tuberculin skin test site. The source of these receptors is an adult in good health. Both conserved end residues are part of each CDR3. A D gene is named only where the DNA matches it firmly. Only part of the rows carry a size: once, few, many, or a class if the clone is expanded.

j_call v_call d_call clone_size cdr3_aa cdr3_nt
TRBJ2-1 TRBV12-5 - many CASCRDSVFVDEQFF TGTGCTAGTTGCCGGGACTCAGTTTTCGTCGATGAGCAGTTCTTC
TRBJ2-5 TRBV29-1 - few CSVQGVDYQETQYF TGCAGCGTTCAAGGGGTTGACTACCAAGAGACCCAGTACTTC
TRBJ2-3 TRBV20-1 TRBD1 many CSADSPGTGGFDTQYF TGCAGTGCCGATTCCCCAGGGACAGGGGGTTTCGATACGCAGTATTTT
TRBJ2-2 TRBV12-3/TRBV12-4 - - CASRTQGSNTGELFF TGTGCCAGCAGGACACAGGGCTCGAACACCGGGGAGCTGTTTTTT
TRBJ2-7 TRBV5-1 TRBD1 many CASSSDRAPSYEQYF TGCGCCAGCAGCTCAGACAGGGCCCCCTCCTACGAGCAGTACTTC
TRBJ2-3 TRBV5-1 - - CASGTPKSTDTQYF TGCGCCAGCGGGACCCCGAAGAGCACAGATACGCAGTATTTT
TRBJ1-1 TRBV9 TRBD1 few CASSLTPGQLNTEAFF TGTGCCAGCAGCCTGACGCCGGGACAGCTGAACACTGAAGCTTTCTTT
TRBJ2-3 TRBV20-1 - - CSARFLNTQYF TGCAGTGCTAGATTCCTTAATACGCAGTATTTT
TRBJ1-4 TRBV20-1 - few CSAQGLGQTNEKLFF TGCAGTGCTCAGGGCCTGGGGCAGACTAATGAAAAACTGTTTTTT
TRBJ1-2 TRBV28 - many CASSPTGTRDGYTF TGTGCCAGCAGTCCGACCGGGACACGCGATGGCTACACCTTC
TRBJ1-2 TRBV15 TRBD1 - CATSSPGQRLNGYTF TGTGCCACCAGCTCTCCGGGACAGAGGCTGAATGGCTACACCTTC
TRBJ2-5 TRBV5-1 TRBD2 many CASSSAGGQETQYF TGCGCCAGCAGCTCGGCGGGGGGGCAAGAGACCCAGTACTTC
TRBJ2-5 TRBV20-1 TRBD2 - CSVSGLAGWGETQYF TGCAGTGTTTCCGGCCTAGCGGGGTGGGGAGAGACCCAGTACTTC
TRBJ2-7 TRBV6-6 - - CASSYSLIYEQYF TGTGCCAGCAGTTACTCTTTGATCTACGAGCAGTACTTC
TRBJ2-7 TRBV10-1 - few CASSEKVGAYEQYF TGCGCCAGCAGTGAGAAGGTGGGCGCCTACGAGCAGTACTTC
TRBJ2-3 TRBV28 TRBD2 few CASSQRESGTDTQYF TGTGCCAGCAGCCAGCGGGAGTCGGGCACAGATACGCAGTATTTT
TRBJ1-5 TRBV7-8 - - CASSLGGGSNQPQHF TGTGCCAGCAGCTTAGGGGGGGGTAGCAATCAGCCCCAGCATTTT
TRBJ1-2 TRBV9 - many CASSRTAEANYGYTF TGTGCCAGCTCCCGGACCGCCGAGGCTAACTATGGCTACACCTTC
TRBJ2-5 TRBV13 TRBD2 medium-sized CASSPPDTSGQETQYF TGTGCCAGCAGCCCACCTGATACTAGCGGCCAAGAGACCCAGTACTTC
TRBJ2-2 TRBV27 TRBD1 many CASSWTGILNTGELFF TGTGCCAGCAGTTGGACAGGGATCCTTAACACCGGGGAGCTGTTTTTT
TRBJ1-2 TRBV2 - many CATSDRYGYTF TGTGCCACCAGCGACCGATATGGCTACACCTTC
TRBJ2-7 TRBV30 - - CAWSVLLPGQVDEQYF TGTGCCTGGAGTGTACTTCTGCCAGGCCAGGTCGACGAGCAGTACTTC
TRBJ2-3 TRBV27 TRBD2 few CASSLERGWEGTDTQYF TGTGCCAGCAGTTTAGAGAGGGGATGGGAGGGGACAGATACGCAGTATTTT
TRBJ1-5 TRBV28 TRBD1 many CATTQGLNQPQHF TGTGCCACAACACAGGGGCTCAATCAGCCCCAGCATTTT
TRBJ2-3 TRBV6-4 - many CASSDGVRSTDTQYF TGTGCCAGCAGTGATGGGGTACGGAGCACAGATACGCAGTATTTT
TRBJ1-3 TRBV20-1 - few CSARDPGPFAGNTIYF TGCAGTGCTAGAGATCCGGGGCCGTTTGCGGGAAACACCATATATTTT
TRBJ2-7 TRBV4-2 TRBD2 many CASSHEPWSGRRGVSYEQYF TGTGCCAGCAGCCATGAACCGTGGTCGGGGCGGCGGGGGGTATCCTACGAGCAGTACTTC
TRBJ2-1 TRBV20-1 TRBD2 - CSARMYSGTNEQFF TGCAGTGCTAGAATGTATAGCGGGACTAATGAGCAGTTCTTC
TRBJ2-5 TRBV2 - medium-sized CASRGDAETQYF TGTGCCAGCAGAGGTGATGCGGAGACCCAGTACTTC
TRBJ2-1 TRBV29-1 TRBD2 many CSVRLADYNEQFF TGCAGCGTTCGACTAGCGGACTACAATGAGCAGTTCTTC
TRBJ1-1 TRBV4-1 TRBD1 - CASSQDPGTGDQAFF TGCGCCAGCAGCCAAGACCCCGGGACAGGGGATCAAGCTTTCTTT
TRBJ2-3 TRBV28 - - CASTMGPSSKWGTDTQYF TGTGCCAGCACTATGGGGCCGAGCTCTAAGTGGGGAACAGATACGCAGTATTTT
TRBJ2-6 TRBV28 - - CASSFNRDVSSPVLTF TGTGCCAGCAGTTTTAATAGGGACGTTTCGTCACCCGTCCTGACTTTC
TRBJ2-7 TRBV3-1 TRBD1 - CASSQGGTGNSYEQYF TGTGCCAGCAGCCAAGGAGGGACAGGGAACTCCTACGAGCAGTACTTC
TRBJ1-2 TRBV6-1 - few CASSYNTYGYTF TGTGCCAGCAGTTACAACACCTATGGCTACACCTTC
TRBJ2-3 TRBV5-4 TRBD2 many CASSLLAGGGTDTQYF TGTGCCAGCAGCCTCCTAGCGGGAGGAGGCACAGATACGCAGTATTTT
TRBJ2-4 TRBV6-6 - - CASSYSIQEGGRLQNIQYF TGTGCCAGCAGTTACTCGATCCAAGAGGGGGGCAGGCTCCAAAACATTCAGTACTTC
TRBJ1-1 TRBV7-3 - few CASSLTKRQADTEAFF TGTGCCAGCAGCTTAACGAAAAGACAGGCGGACACTGAAGCTTTCTTT
TRBJ1-5 TRBV12-3/TRBV12-4 - few CASSSRYQPQHF TGTGCCAGCAGTTCCCGTTACCAGCCCCAGCATTTT
TRBJ2-7 TRBV12-3/TRBV12-4 - medium-sized CASSLSTSYEQYF TGTGCCAGCAGTCTCTCCACATCCTACGAGCAGTACTTC
TRBJ1-2 TRBV2 TRBD1 few CASSDYRGGGYTF TGTGCCAGCAGTGATTACAGGGGTGGAGGCTACACCTTC
TRBJ2-3 TRBV5-3 - few CARSSNTDTQYF TGTGCCAGAAGCTCCAACACAGATACGCAGTATTTT
TRBJ2-7 TRBV29-1 - many CSVPGEGPSYEQYF TGCAGCGTGCCTGGGGAAGGCCCCTCCTACGAGCAGTACTTC